Below are 3 T cell receptor beta chains sequenced from a single sample in a study of blood T cell repertoires in COVID-19. Clones were read by immunoSEQ multiplex PCR, and TCRdb kept only the in-frame ones, dropping some. The repertoire holds over 100,000 clones, roughly three quarters seen once, with around 2% in the top ten. Sequencing was performed on peripheral blood. Source of these receptors: a woman between 65 and 79 years old with acute or convalescent COVID-19.

This clone was seen a handful of times. This sequence joins TRBV7-2 and TRBJ2-1, with D perhaps TRBD2 (5 bases). Germline CDR1 SGHTA, CDR2 FQGNSA. V was clipped by 1 base and J by 5 bases, with 12 bases between them. The CDR3 is 15 amino acids. This CDR3 reads CASSLGGALNNEQFF. CDR3 nucleotides: TGTGCCAGCAGCTTAGGGGGAGCACTAAACAATGAGCAGTTCTTC.

This chain links TRBV7-8 with TRBJ2-7; D perhaps matches TRBD2 (5 bases). The germline V and J ends were trimmed by 2 bases and 4 bases, with 9 bases remaining between them. CDR3 length equals 13 residues. Germline V CDR1 and CDR2: SGHVS, FQNEAQ. The CDR3 sequence: CASSLYGEYEQYF. The CDR3 bases are TGTGCCAGCAGCTTATACGGGGAATACGAGCAGTACTTC.

This chain uses TRBV15 with TRBJ1-4, with D possibly matching TRBD1 (6 bases). This CDR3 is 15 amino acids long. The ends were cut back, 0 bases at V and 7 bases at J, with 12 bases in the middle. Germline V gene lookup returns CDR1 LNHNV and CDR2 YYDKDF (reference sequence). The CDR3 spells CATSRDQGFREKLFF. CDR3 in DNA: TGTGCCACCAGCAGAGACCAGGGGTTTCGTGAAAAACTGTTTTTT.